The rows below give T cell receptor beta chains drawn from one sample of a study of blood T cell repertoires in COVID-19. Produced via immunoSEQ multiplex PCR; TCRdb's table is partial and in-frame only. Of roughly 140,000 clones in the sample, roughly 84% were seen once. The sequencing input was peripheral blood. Source of these receptors: a woman aged 55 to 70 with COVID-19, enrolled during active disease. Both conserved end residues are part of each CDR3. Each record gives: clone size, D gene, J gene, V gene, CDR3 DNA, CDR3 protein. The D gene is left open where the match is weak. Clone size is stated in some rows and not others, as once, few, many or a class when expanded.

size: .
D: .
J: TRBJ2-7
V: TRBV7-9
DNA: TGTGCCAGCACCCCTTCCCTGGCGGGAAGCTACGAGCAGTACTTC
CDR3: CASTPSLAGSYEQYF

size: .
D: TRBD2
J: TRBJ2-1
V: TRBV2
DNA: TGTGCCAGCAGAAAACTAGCGGGAGGGTACAATGAGCAGTTCTTC
CDR3: CASRKLAGGYNEQFF

size: .
D: .
J: TRBJ1-3
V: TRBV6-5
DNA: TGTGCCAGCAGTTCACCTCGAACAGGGTGGGGAAACACCATATATTTT
CDR3: CASSSPRTGWGNTIYF

size: .
D: TRBD1
J: TRBJ1-6
V: TRBV2
DNA: TGTGCCAGCTGGGACAGCCTCTCCTCGGCCCTCCACTTT
CDR3: CASWDSLSSALHF

size: .
D: .
J: TRBJ2-4
V: TRBV3-1/TRBV3-2
DNA: .
CDR3: CASSSSGGTQYF

size: .
D: TRBD1
J: TRBJ1-1
V: TRBV24-1
DNA: TGTGCCACCAGTGATTTGAATGGGACAGCGAATATGAACACTGAAGCTTTCTTT
CDR3: CATSDLNGTANMNTEAFF

size: few
D: TRBD1
J: TRBJ1-6
V: TRBV14
DNA: TGTGCCAGCAGCCAAGATCCGGGACAGGGACATTCACCCCTCCACTTT
CDR3: CASSQDPGQGHSPLHF

size: .
D: .
J: TRBJ2-7
V: TRBV2
DNA: TGTGCCAGCAGTGAAGCCGCAGGGGCGACCTACGAGCAGTACTTC
CDR3: CASSEAAGATYEQYF

size: .
D: TRBD2
J: TRBJ2-2
V: TRBV30
DNA: TGTGCCTGTAAAACGGGAGCGGGGGCCGTGAACACCGGGGAGCTGTTTTTT
CDR3: CACKTGAGAVNTGELFF

size: .
D: .
J: TRBJ1-5
V: TRBV7-9
DNA: TGTGCCAGCAGCTTAGGTCCTCTAAAGCCCCAGCATTTT
CDR3: CASSLGPLKPQHF

size: .
D: TRBD1
J: TRBJ2-3
V: TRBV2
DNA: TGTGCCAGCAGTTACCTTGGACAGGGACGCACAGATACGCAGTATTTT
CDR3: CASSYLGQGRTDTQYF

size: .
D: .
J: TRBJ2-3
V: TRBV5-1
DNA: TGCGCCAGCAGCTTGGCAGGGGGCACAGATACGCAGTATTTT
CDR3: CASSLAGGTDTQYF

size: once
D: .
J: TRBJ1-3
V: TRBV4-2
DNA: TGTGCCAGCAGCCATGACCCTCCTGCAGGCAGCTCTGGAAACACCATATATTTT
CDR3: CASSHDPPAGSSGNTIYF

size: .
D: TRBD2
J: TRBJ2-3
V: TRBV6-6
DNA: TGTGCCAGCAGGGTAGCGGGGGCAGATACGCAGTATTTT
CDR3: CASRVAGADTQYF

size: few
D: .
J: TRBJ2-7
V: TRBV28
DNA: TGTGCCAGCACCGGGGTACACTACGAGCAGTACTTC
CDR3: CASTGVHYEQYF

size: once
D: .
J: TRBJ1-1
V: TRBV29-1
DNA: TGCAGCGTCCGGGACAAAGGCACTGAAGCTTTCTTT
CDR3: CSVRDKGTEAFF

size: many
D: .
J: TRBJ1-6
V: TRBV2
DNA: TGTGCCAGCAGCGTTGAACAGCCTAATTCACCCCTCCACTTT
CDR3: CASSVEQPNSPLHF

size: .
D: .
J: TRBJ1-6
V: TRBV11-1
DNA: TGTGCCAGCAGCTCTCCGGTGGGACTCCTAGTTTCACCCCTCCACTTT
CDR3: CASSSPVGLLVSPLHF

size: .
D: .
J: TRBJ1-2
V: TRBV5-1
DNA: TGCGCCAGCCGAAACCGCAGGGCGGCTAACTATGGCTACACCTTC
CDR3: CASRNRRAANYGYTF

size: .
D: TRBD1
J: TRBJ1-4
V: TRBV7-9
DNA: TGTGCCAGCAGCTTCGGGACAGGGGGTGAAAAACTGTTTTTT
CDR3: CASSFGTGGEKLFF

size: .
D: .
J: TRBJ1-4
V: TRBV3-1/TRBV3-2
DNA: TGTGCCAGCAGCCAGTTGGAGAAGAAACTGTTTTTT
CDR3: CASSQLEKKLFF

size: .
D: TRBD2
J: TRBJ2-1
V: TRBV9
DNA: TGTGCCAGCAGCGTTAGCGGGAACTCCTACAATGAGCAGTTCTTC
CDR3: CASSVSGNSYNEQFF

size: .
D: TRBD1
J: TRBJ1-6
V: TRBV18
DNA: TGTGCCAGCTCACCAGGGACAGGGGGTTTAAATTCACCCCTCCACTTT
CDR3: CASSPGTGGLNSPLHF

size: .
D: .
J: TRBJ2-7
V: TRBV3-1/TRBV3-2
DNA: TGTGCCAGCAGCCAAGGGAGGTACGAGCAGTACTTC
CDR3: CASSQGRYEQYF

size: .
D: TRBD1
J: TRBJ1-5
V: TRBV9
DNA: TGTGCCAGCAGCGTGGGACAGGGAGACCAGCCCCAGCATTTT
CDR3: CASSVGQGDQPQHF

size: .
D: .
J: TRBJ2-3
V: TRBV11-1
DNA: TGTGCCAGCAACGCGGGCGAAGATACGCAGTATTTT
CDR3: CASNAGEDTQYF

size: .
D: .
J: TRBJ1-1
V: TRBV4-1
DNA: TGCGCCAGCAGCCAAGATGGAAGGGCAGGGCTGAACACTGAAGCTTTCTTT
CDR3: CASSQDGRAGLNTEAFF

size: .
D: .
J: TRBJ2-3
V: TRBV2
DNA: TGTGCCACCCGCCAACAGGGAGCAACAGATACGCAGTATTTT
CDR3: CATRQQGATDTQYF

size: few
D: TRBD1
J: TRBJ2-5
V: TRBV10-3
DNA: TGTGCCATCAACTCCGGGACAGGGGATAGGGAGACCCAGTACTTC
CDR3: CAINSGTGDRETQYF

size: .
D: .
J: TRBJ1-6
V: TRBV19
DNA: TGTGCCAGTAGTTCGAGTGGGCTGAGTTCACCCCTCCACTTT
CDR3: CASSSSGLSSPLHF

size: .
D: TRBD1
J: TRBJ1-1
V: TRBV6-5
DNA: TGTGCCAGCAGAAGACAGGGCCCGAACACTGAAGCTTTCTTT
CDR3: CASRRQGPNTEAFF

size: .
D: TRBD2
J: TRBJ2-4
V: TRBV18
DNA: TGTGCCAGCTCACCACCCTCACTAGCGGGAGGGTTTCTAGCCAAAAACATTCAGTACTTC
CDR3: CASSPPSLAGGFLAKNIQYF

size: .
D: TRBD1
J: TRBJ1-5
V: TRBV5-6
DNA: TGTGCCAGCAGCTTCCGGGACAGAAACCAGCCCCAGCATTTT
CDR3: CASSFRDRNQPQHF

size: .
D: .
J: TRBJ1-1
V: TRBV5-6
DNA: TGTGCCAGCAGCCGGGGACAACTGAACACTGAAGCTTTCTTT
CDR3: CASSRGQLNTEAFF

size: once
D: .
J: TRBJ1-1
V: TRBV18
DNA: TGTGCCAGCTCAATACGGTCTGGGAGGGAAGCTTTCTTT
CDR3: CASSIRSGREAFF

size: .
D: TRBD1
J: TRBJ1-1
V: TRBV3-1/TRBV3-2
DNA: TGTGCCAGCAGCCGTCCCGGACAGGGTTTTTCGACAGCTTTCTTT
CDR3: CASSRPGQGFSTAFF